The entry below gives a single T cell receptor (beta chain) sequence along with its context. The table lists this clone with a count of one. Which antigen it targets is not known. The record has no base qualities; no much larger clone is one base away. This sample was taken from a study of T cell responses to AZD1222 COVID-19 vaccine (dated by TCRdb to the early 2020s). Context from the whole study: TCR sequencing was performed for 230 to 250 trial participants, of whom about 210 were given two doses of AZD1222 and about 25 were given two doses of MenACWY control vaccine. Trial participants were enrolled into age subgroups of 18-55, 56-69 and 70-plus years, which contained around 140, 26 and 57 TCR-sequenced participants, respectively. Study-level results and caveats: The 56-69-year group was small, and its depth increase did not reach significance, likely because of low power. Spike-specific TCR breadth and depth rose significantly after two AZD1222 doses compared with day 0 and with MenACWY recipients. Conclusions about previously exposed vaccinees are limited because only a handful of AZD1222 recipients were SARS-CoV-2 seropositive at baseline. Vaccine-associated CD4 TCRs spanned the whole spike protein, with dominant responses in regions 160-218 and 743-854. Most participants were white British and females outnumbered males, and the authors suggested that clonal diversity may have been underestimated. Because no samples from the day 14 peak response were available, repertoires could be characterized only after the peak T cell response. Nearly half of unique spike-specific TCRs reportedly recognized epitopes outside regions mutated in the B.1.351 and B.1.1.7 variants.

Explained via the paper, the time point label denotes: about 28 days (+/-7) after the second vaccine dose. In the paper's terms, the treatment or condition label means: meningococcal conjugate vaccine given as trial control. Vaccinee samples were obtained from the UK trials COV001 and COV002, which included a single-blind randomized controlled phase 2/3 trial of AZD1222 (ChAdOx1 nCoV-19) in healthy adults. For TCRbeta chain sequencing, PBMC samples from trial participants were taken at day 0 and at day 28 after the second dose. The junction shows trimming of 5 bases on V and 3 bases on J, plus 26 bases between the germline ends. The CDR3 sequence holds 19 residues, the cysteine and phenylalanine included. Only the CDR3 DNA stays, 57 bases, in frame from base 1. CDR1 and CDR2, looked up from the germline V gene, are SGHTA and FQGNSA. The CDR3 regions of human TCRbeta chains were subjected to immunosequencing. Regarding the original processing steps: TCRs in the repertoires were matched against a reference library of SARS-CoV-2-specific TCRs that had been generated with the MIRA antigen-specificity platform. Breadth was defined as the fraction of unique TCRs that were SARS-CoV-2-associated. Depth was defined as the fraction of total T cells that were SARS-CoV-2-associated. Using the MIRA data, each spike-specific TCR was mapped to the spike region that the TCR reacts to and placed in a CD4 or CD8 class. Log10-transformed breadth and depth values were compared by one-way ANOVA with Sidak's multiple comparisons tests. TCRdb stores this immuneACCESS table with in-frame sequences only. Part of the clones is absent; in the studies checked, under half of the shortfall reflects unresolved V genes, and no reason is known for the rest. V and J calls and clone size follow that table, whereas D and trimming were derived from the DNA. For this sample there are under 150,000 clones; roughly 85% appear just once. The top ten constitute 7.9% of the sample.

The sequence joins TRBV7-2 to TRBJ2-1; the D gene is perhaps TRBD1, from 5 matching bases. Sequencing was performed on peripheral blood, taken 28 days after the second dose of the MenACWY control vaccine. This clonotype was sampled from an adult who received the MenACWY meningococcal vaccine as a control. The nucleotide sequence reads as follows: TGTGCCAGCAGCCAGGGCAGGTGGCAGGGCCGAACAGTCTACAATGAGCAGTTCTTC. This is translated as CASSQGRWQGRTVYNEQFF.